What follows are 32 T cell receptor beta chains derived from one specimen sequenced in a study of control samples from healthy donors and cancer patients. Libraries were prepared by immunoSEQ multiplex PCR; TCRdb keeps only in-frame clonotypes and omits some of them. The repertoire holds over 80,000 clones, with 79% as singletons. Sequenced material: blood. Source of these receptors: a woman under 40 in good health.

This chain uses TRBV5-1 with TRBJ2-2; 12 bases agree with TRBD2. Germline trimming cut 2 bases from V and 1 base from J; bases unmatched to any gene: 3. From germline, CDR1 is SGHRS and CDR2 YFSETQ. There are 17 residues in the CDR3. The CDR3 DNA is TGCGCCAGCAGCTTCGCTAGCGGGGGGGTGAACACCGGGGAGCTGTTTTTT. Protein product: CASSFASGGVNTGELFF.

This sequence joins TRBV18 and TRBJ2-7; 7 bases match TRBD2. V shed 4 bases, J shed 2 bases, and the junction held 5 bases outside the gene matches. The germline V gene has CDR1 KGHSH and CDR2 LQKENI. CDR3 length: 14 residues. The CDR3 here is CASSLPGGPYEQYF. The DNA for the CDR3 is TGTGCCAGCTCACTACCGGGGGGTCCCTACGAGCAGTACTTC.

The chain links TRBV2 to TRBJ2-7, with 9 bases lining up with TRBD2. J lost 7 bases, V lost 7 bases, and 11 bases had no gene match. This CDR3 contains 14 residues. CDR1 is SNHLY, CDR2 FYNNEI, per germline. CDR3 coding DNA: TGTGCCAGCACCCCGCGGGAGGGGGGATTGGAGCAGTACTTC. As protein: CASTPREGGLEQYF.

J is TRBJ2-7 and V is TRBV5-1; possible D gene TRBD1, 5 bases. The CDR3 loop spans 14 amino acids. Looked up from germline, CDR1 is SGHRS and CDR2 is YFSETQ. V was cut by 3 bases and J by 4 bases, with 14 bases left in between. The CDR3 here is CASSYKQETYEQYF. CDR3 nucleotide sequence: TGCGCCAGCAGCTACAAACAGGAGACTTACGAGCAGTACTTC.

The V and J genes are TRBV30 and TRBJ2-3; the D is unclear. V lost 0 bases and J lost 6, with 4 bases in between. The CDR3 consists of 11 residues. Germline V gene sequence: CDR1 GTSNPN, CDR2 SVGIG (reference sequence). The CDR3 is CAWSVEDTQYF. DNA of the CDR3: TGTGCCTGGAGTGTTGAGGATACGCAGTATTTT.

V gene TRBV7-9 combines with J gene TRBJ2-7; 9 nucleotides agree with TRBD1. From germline, CDR1 is SEHNR and CDR2 FQNEAQ (reference sequence). This CDR3 is built from 17 residues. V shed 4 bases and J 2 bases; nucleotides not matched to a gene: 12. CDR3 loop: CASSSPSPGQGAYEQYF. The CDR3 DNA sequence: TGTGCCAGCAGCTCCCCAAGCCCGGGACAGGGAGCCTACGAGCAGTACTTC.

As for this clone: The junction and the germline gene differ at one end; a read error may be behind it. The chain carries TRBV7-7 and TRBJ2-3, with TRBD2 matching 9 bases. The CDR3 has 17 residues. The germline V gene has CDR1 SSHAT and CDR2 FNYEAQ (reference sequence). The chain's CDR3 is CASSLGSRGGGTDTQYF. The CDR3 DNA follows: TGTGCTAGCAGCCTGGGGTCGCGGGGGGGCGGCACAGATACGCAGTATTTT.

The CDR3 loop is CASSWGQGASGNTIYF. The CDR3 coding sequence is TGTGCCAGCAGCTGGGGACAGGGGGCTTCTGGAAACACCATATATTTT. The chain employs TRBV5-4 and TRBJ1-3; 12 bases agree with TRBD1. CDR3 length equals 16 residues. The germline CDR1 and CDR2 sequences are SGHNT and YYREEE (reference sequence). V shed 3 bases and J 1 base; nucleotides not matched to a gene: 2.

The rearrangement uses TRBV29-1 and TRBJ2-7; 10 bases match TRBD1. The CDR3 extends over 12 amino acids. The germline CDR1 and CDR2 sequences are SQVTM and ANQGSEA. Trimming took 7 bases from V and 4 from J; bases not matched to a gene: 4. The CDR3 bases are TGCAGCGCATGGACAGGGGGTTACGAGCAGTACTTC. Translating gives CSAWTGGYEQYF.

The V call is TRBV5-6, the J call TRBJ2-3; 7 nucleotides align to TRBD1. J lost 0 bases, V lost 4 bases, and 8 bases had no gene match. The CDR3 contains 16 residues. Germline assignment: CDR1 SGHDT and CDR2 YYEEEE. CDR3: CASSPLRGPSTDTQYF. The CDR3 bases are TGTGCCAGCAGCCCCTTGAGGGGGCCTAGCACAGATACGCAGTATTTT.

This chain joins TRBV9 and TRBJ1-6, with a weak D call TRBD1 (6 bases). The CDR3 is 14 amino acids. With 5 bases removed from V and 5 bases from J, the gap between germline ends came to 11 bases. Germline assignment: CDR1 SGDLS and CDR2 YYNGEE. For the CDR3, the DNA is TGTGCCAGCAGTGCAACAGGGAATAATTCACCCCTCCACTTT. This codes for CASSATGNNSPLHF.

This clone was seen a handful of times. V is TRBV5-1 and J is TRBJ2-1; possibly TRBD1 for D (6 bases). This CDR3 is built from 15 residues. The V gene lost 5 bases and the J gene lost 0 bases, with 12 bases spanning the gap. CDR1 and CDR2 from the germline V gene are SGHRS and YFSETQ. CDR3 amino acids: CASREEQGSYNEQFF. CDR3 DNA sequence: TGCGCCAGCAGAGAGGAACAGGGCTCCTACAATGAGCAGTTCTTC.

The chain is built from TRBV4-3 and TRBJ2-1; TRBD1 aligns across 7 bases. Germline assignment: CDR1 LGHNA and CDR2 YSLEER. This CDR3 has 16 residues. The junction had 6 bases not matched to a gene; V was cut back by 0 bases and J by 4 bases. The CDR3 reads CASSQDWDSPYNEQFF. The CDR3 DNA reads as TGCGCCAGCAGCCAAGATTGGGACAGCCCATACAATGAGCAGTTCTTC.

V gene TRBV11-2 combines with J gene TRBJ2-1, with 7 nucleotides matching TRBD1. The CDR3 sequence is 14 residues long. V lost 5 bases, J lost 8 bases, and 9 bases stayed unmatched. The V gene's germline CDR1 is SGHAT and CDR2 FQNNGV. The CDR3 reads CASSSQGQLHEQFF. The DNA for the CDR3 is TGTGCCAGCAGCAGCCAGGGACAGCTTCATGAGCAGTTCTTC.

CDR3 loop: CASSLRDYPYNEQFF. The CDR3 region has the DNA TGTGCCAGCAGCTTACGAGACTACCCCTACAATGAGCAGTTCTTC. The chain recombines TRBV7-8 with TRBJ2-1, with D possibly TRBD2 on 5 matching bases. CDR3 length: 15 residues. Trimming stripped 2 bases from V and 2 bases from J, with 10 bases between. CDR1 SGHVS and CDR2 FQNEAQ come from the germline V gene.

The chain couples TRBV18 to TRBJ2-7; the D gene could be TRBD1 or TRBD2 (5 bases each). The CDR3 spans 15 residues. CDR1 KGHSH and CDR2 LQKENI come from the germline V gene. The V gene lost 3 bases and the J gene lost 0 bases, with 12 bases spanning the gap. DNA for the CDR3: TGTGCCAGCTCACCCAGGGACCGATCCTCCTACGAGCAGTACTTC. Its protein is CASSPRDRSSYEQYF.

This rearrangement joins TRBV6-5 to TRBJ1-1; D ambiguous. This CDR3 has 11 residues. Looked up from germline, CDR1 is MNHEY and CDR2 is SVGAGI. V was pared by 6 bases and J by 5 bases, with 7 bases between. The CDR3 region is CASREETEAFF. The CDR3 DNA sequence: TGTGCCAGCAGAGAGGAAACTGAAGCTTTCTTT.

The J gene is TRBJ2-5, the V gene TRBV11-2; TRBD2 might be the D (6 bases). Trimming shortened V by 3 bases and J by 5 bases, and 10 bases separated the two germline ends. The CDR3 spans 13 residues. CDR1 SGHAT and CDR2 FQNNGV come from the germline V gene. CDR3 in DNA: TGTGCCAGCAGCTTTCTCGGGAGTGAGACCCAGTACTTC. Its protein is CASSFLGSETQYF.

This clone was counted ten times or more. The CDR3 DNA follows: TGTGCCAGCAGCCCAGCCACCCAGGCCACAGATACGCAGTATTTT. It codes for CASSPATQATDTQYF. The chain has TRBV7-9 and TRBJ2-3, with D hard to call. Trimming left V 5 bases short and J 2 bases short, with 14 bases between. The CDR3 has 15 residues. The V gene's germline CDR1 is SEHNR and CDR2 FQNEAQ (reference sequence).

The chain uses TRBV9 and TRBJ1-6, with 7 nucleotides matching TRBD1. Germline assignment: CDR1 SGDLS and CDR2 YYNGEE. The CDR3 consists of 14 residues. J gave up 7 bases and V 5 bases, and 6 bases lay outside the gene matches. CDR3 sequence: CASRPGTANSPLHF. CDR3 sequence (DNA): TGTGCCAGCAGGCCTGGGACAGCCAATTCACCCCTCCACTTT.

This chain's CDR3 is CASSLVQTNTEAFF. DNA for the CDR3: TGTGCCAGCAGCTTGGTCCAGACGAACACTGAAGCTTTCTTT. The chain couples TRBV11-2 to TRBJ1-1; D remains unclear. Looked up from germline, CDR1 is SGHAT and CDR2 is FQNNGV. This CDR3 contains 14 residues. The ends were cut back, 3 bases at V and 1 base at J, with 9 bases in the middle.

The chain recombines TRBV18 with TRBJ2-4; 9 bases map to TRBD1. CDR1 is KGHSH and CDR2 is LQKENI in the germline V gene. The CDR3 extends over 14 amino acids. V lost 3 bases and J lost 8; bases outside the gene matches: 5. CDR3 in amino acids: CASSPRTGEYIQYF. Written as DNA, the CDR3 is TGTGCCAGCTCACCCAGGACAGGGGAGTACATTCAGTACTTC.

The J gene is TRBJ2-3, the V gene TRBV30; 10 nucleotides match TRBD2. This CDR3 contains 14 residues. J gave up 4 bases and V 2 bases, and 3 bases lay outside the gene matches. Germline lookup yields CDR1 GTSNPN and CDR2 SVGIG (reference sequence). CDR3 nucleotides: TGTGCCTGGAGTAACAGCGGGGGGGCAGATACGCAGTATTTT. It specifies CAWSNSGGADTQYF.

J is TRBJ1-3 and V is TRBV18, with D unresolved. The CDR3 is made up of 11 amino acids. Germline V gene lookup returns CDR1 KGHSH and CDR2 LQKENI. Trimming removed 6 bases at V and 7 bases at J, with 7 bases between. CDR3 coding DNA: TGTGCCAGCTCCCCCGAGAACACCATATATTTT. The encoded protein is CASSPENTIYF. The full variable domain, in which reference TRBV18 and TRBJ1-3 provide the parts outside the CDR3, is NAGVMQNPRHLVRRRGQEARLRCSPMKGHSHVYWYRQLPEEGLKFMVYLQKENIIDESGMPKERFSAEFPKEGPSILRIQQVVRGDSAAYFCASSPENTIYFGEGSWLTVV.

This clone has a single count. This chain uses TRBV27 with TRBJ1-6, with D possibly TRBD1 on 5 matching bases. This CDR3 has 17 amino acids. CDR1 and CDR2 from the germline V gene are MNHEY and SMNVEV (reference sequence). Between the trimmed V and J ends, which lost 3 bases and 6 bases, there was a span of 18 bases. CDR3 amino acids: CASSFRDPVVSNSPLHF. DNA for the CDR3: TGTGCCAGCAGTTTCAGGGATCCCGTAGTCTCTAATTCACCCCTCCACTTT.

The rearrangement joins TRBV19 to TRBJ1-2, with 9 bases identical to TRBD1. The CDR3 sequence is 15 residues long. The junction had 6 bases not matched to a gene; V was cut back by 7 bases and J by 0 bases. Per germline, CDR1 LNHDA and CDR2 SQIVND (reference sequence). The CDR3 DNA follows: TGTGCCAGTAAACAGGGGGCTTGGACTAACTATGGCTACACCTTC. Translation: CASKQGAWTNYGYTF.

The rearrangement joins TRBV20-1 to TRBJ1-2; the D is unclear. The ends were cut back, 6 bases at V and 7 bases at J, with 12 bases in the middle. CDR1 DFQATT and CDR2 SNEGSKA come from the germline V gene (reference sequence). The CDR3 contains 11 residues. The CDR3 sequence: CSAFHWAGYTF. CDR3 in DNA: TGCAGTGCCTTCCATTGGGCTGGCTACACCTTC.

V usage is TRBV28 and J usage is TRBJ2-5; TRBD1 agrees at 9 bases. V lost 5 bases and J lost 3; bases outside the gene matches: 4. Germline-derived CDR1 and CDR2 are MDHEN and SYDVKM. The CDR3 is made up of 14 amino acids. CDR3 sequence reads: CASSGDRGKETQYF. The CDR3 DNA reads as TGTGCCAGCAGTGGAGACAGGGGGAAAGAGACCCAGTACTTC. The entire variable domain, with the rest obtained from reference TRBV28 and TRBJ2-5, is as follows: DVKVTQSSRYLVKRTGEKVFLECVQDMDHENMFWYRQDPGLGLRLIYFSYDVKMKEKGDIPEGYSVSREKKERFSLILESASTNQTSMYLCASSGDRGKETQYFGPGTRLLVL.

This clone was detected only a few times. The V gene is TRBV2, the J gene TRBJ2-7; D gene ambiguous. Germline CDR1 is SNHLY and CDR2 is FYNNEI. Trimming stripped 4 bases from V and 1 base from J, with 5 bases between. The CDR3 is 12 residues long. The CDR3 region has the DNA TGTGCCAGCAGTGGGGAATCCTACGAGCAGTACTTC. Residues: CASSGESYEQYF.

This sequence joins TRBV19 and TRBJ2-3, with D tentatively TRBD1 or TRBD2 (5 bases each). V gave up 3 bases and J gave up 1 base, with 11 bases separating them. The V gene's germline CDR1 is LNHDA and CDR2 SQIVND (reference sequence). The CDR3 covers 15 residues. The CDR3 sequence is CASSIGGRGTDTQYF. CDR3 DNA sequence: TGTGCCAGTAGTATTGGGGGAAGGGGCACAGATACGCAGTATTTT.

The rearrangement links TRBV7-2 to TRBJ1-6; maybe TRBD1 (5 bases). The V end lost 1 base, the J end lost 9 bases, and 13 bases lay between the germline ends. This CDR3 has 15 residues. Germline lookup yields CDR1 SGHTA and CDR2 FQGNSA. The CDR3 spells CASSLESREGSPLHF. The CDR3 DNA is TGTGCCAGCAGCTTAGAGTCCAGGGAAGGTTCACCCCTCCACTTT. Full variable domain (outside the CDR3, taken from reference TRBV7-2 and TRBJ1-6): GAGVSQSPSNKVTEKGKDVELRCDPISGHTALYWYRQSLGQGLEFLIYFQGNSAPDKSGLPSDRFSAERTGGSVSTLTIQRTQQEDSAVYLCASSLESREGSPLHFGNGTRLTVT.

This chain joins TRBV6-5 and TRBJ1-6; 7 bases align to TRBD1. With 5 bases clipped from V and 5 bases from J, the junction kept 3 bases outside the gene matches. Looked up from germline, CDR1 is MNHEY and CDR2 is SVGAGI. This CDR3 region has 14 residues. CDR3 sequence (DNA): TGTGCCAGCAGTCTAGACAGGGATAATTCACCCCTCCACTTT. This codes for CASSLDRDNSPLHF.